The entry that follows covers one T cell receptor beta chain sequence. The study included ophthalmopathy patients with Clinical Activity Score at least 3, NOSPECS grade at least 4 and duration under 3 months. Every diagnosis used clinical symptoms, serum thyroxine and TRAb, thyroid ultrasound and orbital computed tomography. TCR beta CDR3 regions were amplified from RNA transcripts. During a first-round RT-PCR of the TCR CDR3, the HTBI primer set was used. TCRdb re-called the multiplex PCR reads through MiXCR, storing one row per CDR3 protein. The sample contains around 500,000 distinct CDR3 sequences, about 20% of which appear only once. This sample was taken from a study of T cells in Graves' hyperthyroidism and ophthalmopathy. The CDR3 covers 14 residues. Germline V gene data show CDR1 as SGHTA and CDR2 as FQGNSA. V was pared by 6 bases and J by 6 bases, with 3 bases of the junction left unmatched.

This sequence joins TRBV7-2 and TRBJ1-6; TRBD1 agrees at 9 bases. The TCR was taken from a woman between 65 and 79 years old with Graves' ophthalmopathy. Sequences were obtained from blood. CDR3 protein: CASRETGGNSPLHF. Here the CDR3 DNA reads TGTGCCAGCAGGGAGACAGGGGGTAATTCACCCCTCCACTTT. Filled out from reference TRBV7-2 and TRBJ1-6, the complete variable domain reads GAGVSQSPSNKVTEKGKDVELRCDPISGHTALYWYRQSLGQGLEFLIYFQGNSAPDKSGLPSDRFSAERTGGSVSTLTIQRTQQEDSAVYLCASRETGGNSPLHFGNGTRLTVT.